Each of the 3 T cell receptor beta chains below was sequenced from the same sample in a study of tissue T cells after allogeneic stem cell transplantation (dated by TCRdb to 2021 to 2024). The sample's time point, from its label and the paper: mouse harvest day 7 after allogeneic transplant. Mouse grafts consisting of 10^7 T-cell-depleted bone marrow cells combined with 10^6 splenic CD5+ T cells were administered by tail vein injection. Libraries came from the immunoSEQ multiplex PCR assay. What TCRdb holds here is the immuneACCESS table cut down to in-frame rearrangements. Part of the clones is not present; checked against another copy, under half of the missing clones reflect an unresolved V gene, and the others are unexplained. A total of some 6,000 clones appear in this sample, 40% to 60% of them only once. The top ten clonotypes cover 4.5% to 5.5% of the sample. The material sequenced was gut tissue. The receptors were gathered from a female BALB/c mouse given C57BL/6 T cells with graft-versus-host disease after an allogeneic hematopoietic cell transplant.

On this clone: These gene names are mouse names. The CDR3 loop is CASSAPRGGAETLYF. The part of the CDR3 DNA that was read is TGTGCCAGCAGTGCCCCCCGGGGGGGTGCAGAAACGCTGTAT. The chain employs TRBV13-1 and TRBJ2-3; TRBD2 might be the D (6 bases). The read terminates 1 residue ahead of where the CDR3 ends, so the germline J gene completes it. The CDR3 is made up of 15 amino acids. Per germline, CDR1 NSHNY and CDR2 SYGAGN. V gave up 3 bases and J gave up 1 base, with 12 bases separating them.

As to this clone: The germline and genes are mouse ones. The read falls 1 residue short of the CDR3 end, and the missing part is taken from the germline J gene. V usage is TRBV19 and J usage is TRBJ2-5; 7 bases map to TRBD2. The length of the CDR3 is 14 residues. With V trimmed by 7 bases and J by 0 bases, 5 bases remained unmatched. Germline CDR1 reads FNHDT; CDR2 reads SITEND (reference sequence). CDR3 DNA (partial): TGTGCCAGCTCACTGGGGATTAACCAAGACACCCAGTAC. This gives the protein CASSLGINQDTQY. The entire CDR3 sequence reads CASSLGINQDTQYF.

Comment on this clone: Gene names follow the mouse nomenclature. The read gets to within 1 residue of the CDR3 end, and the germline J gene fills in the rest. The gene calls are TRBV3 and TRBJ2-4; 7 nucleotides line up with TRBD2. CDR3 size: 14 residues. V lost 5 bases and J lost 0; bases outside the gene matches: 2. Germline CDR1 SNHLY, CDR2 FYNGKV (reference sequence). This chain's CDR3 is CASSPGGSQNTLYF. The sequenced CDR3 bases are TGTGCCAGCAGCCCTGGGGGTAGTCAAAACACCTTGTAC.